The 3 T cell receptor beta chains below were found in one sample sequenced in a study of STAT5B mutations in CD4+ large granular lymphocyte leukemia. Assay used: immunoSEQ multiplex PCR; TCRdb lists only in-frame clones, some missing. The repertoire has 48,000 or so clones, around 70% of them found once; the top ten carry more than 1.5%. Material: CD4+ T cells from blood buffy coats. Receptors were obtained from a human donor in good health.

This clone was counted between two and nine times. This sequence joins TRBV7-2 and TRBJ1-1; D remains unclear. Between the trimmed V and J ends, which lost 4 bases and 0 bases, there was a span of 6 bases. From germline, CDR1 is SGHTA and CDR2 FQGNSA. CDR3 length: 13 amino acids. In nucleotides, the CDR3 is TGTGCCAGCAGCTCACATATGAACACTGAAGCTTTCTTT. This translates into CASSSHMNTEAFF.

V usage is TRBV28 and J usage is TRBJ1-2; D gene ambiguous. The CDR3 length is 14 residues. The germline V and J ends were trimmed by 2 bases and 7 bases, with 14 bases remaining between them. CDR1 MDHEN and CDR2 SYDVKM come from the germline V gene. CDR3 bases: TGTGCCAGCAGTTTAGGGAATATTCTGGTTGGCTACACCTTC. Amino acid sequence: CASSLGNILVGYTF.

The genes are TRBV2 and TRBJ2-5; TRBD1 matches at 12 bases. Germline lookup yields CDR1 SNHLY and CDR2 FYNNEI. The CDR3 extends over 14 amino acids. V was pared by 6 bases and J by 4 bases, with 3 bases of the junction left unmatched. In nucleotides, the CDR3 is TGTGCCAGCAGCGGGGACAGGGGGCGAGAGACCCAGTACTTC. Translated, it gives CASSGDRGRETQYF.